Sequencing of this T cell receptor (beta chain) was carried out in a study of blood T cell repertoires in COVID-19 (TCRdb year 2020). Regarding the research as a whole: Samples covering the acute and convalescent phases of COVID-19 were provided by collaborators in the United States, Italy and Spain. The material from the prospective study consisted of cDNA or gDNA derived from T cells, B-cell-depleted T cells, or PBMCs. Subjects who had been exposed to COVID-19, were actively infected with it, or had recovered from it provided the deeply sampled blood TCRbeta repertoires that made up the dataset. The repertoires were released in a freely available public database intended as a resource for research on the immune response to SARS-CoV-2. Samples were obtained from the ongoing ImmuneRACE study (first 160 participants) and from roughly 1,300 subjects provided by 6 global collaborators. Sample metadata almost always included a de-identified subject ID, COVID-19 status, age in years and sex. Where available, HLA class I and class II types were taken from metadata supplied by the sample provider and were not determined by assay-based typing. The full study reports these points: The quantity of clinical and demographic metadata differed by source and by participant and was supplied without curation.

The collaborating institutions used their own protocols to collect whole blood in K2EDTA tubes. For TCRbeta analysis, collaborators shipped samples as frozen whole blood, isolated PBMCs, or DNA extracted from either of those sample types. From cysteine to phenylalanine, the CDR3 is 12 amino acids long. Just CDR3 DNA is preserved here, 36 bases in frame from base 1. V gives up 7 bases and J gives up 9 bases, and the segment between their germline ends measures 10 bases. TCRbeta CDR3 regions were amplified from genomic DNA by means of the immunoSEQ Assay, a bias-controlled multiplex PCR. On the study's bioinformatics: Nucleated cell counts per sample were estimated from amplification of reference gene primers within the assay. To quantify the absolute abundance of each unique TCRbeta CDR3 rearrangement, sequence reads were collapsed and filtered. Productive Simpson clonality was computed per sample as the square root of Simpson's diversity index over productive rearrangements. The immuneACCESS repertoire file appears here via TCRdb, limited to in-frame rearrangements. These files lack a portion of the clones; in checked studies, under half of the deficit traces to unresolved V genes, and the cause of the others is not known. The DNA was the basis for D and trimming; V, J and clone size are from that table. The sample profile shows tens of thousands of clones; about 84% of them were found once. Of the sample, roughly a sixth falls within the top ten clones.

On this clone itself: It lacks a known antigen. No much larger clone exists at a distance of one base, and base qualities are not known.

The sequenced material came from peripheral blood. The source is a human donor in a cohort sampled during active COVID-19. The chain was built from TRBV12-3 or TRBV12-4 and TRBJ1-6; the best D guess is TRBD1, with 5 bases matching. The CDR3 is CASTRGVSPLHF. The sequenced DNA is TGTGCCAGCACCCGGGGGGTTTCACCCCTCCACTTT.